The 11 T cell receptor beta chains listed next were all sequenced from one sample in a study of cytomegalovirus exposure and HLA in healthy donors. The study ran its PCR with 60 Vbeta and 13 Jbeta primers. Sequencing used immunoSEQ multiplex PCR; TCRdb keeps in-frame clones, though not all of them. The data contain 60,000 to 90,000 clones, 84% of them singletons. The sequenced sample consisted of PBMCs. Receptors were obtained from an older man in good health and CMV-seropositive.

CDR3 nucleotide sequence: TGTGCCAGCAGTGAAGAGGCTAGCGGGAATATCGAGCAGTACTTC. Its translation: CASSEEASGNIEQYF. The chain joins TRBV2 to TRBJ2-7; 9 positions agree with TRBD2. J lost 6 bases, V lost 1 base, and 7 bases had no gene match. The germline V gene encodes CDR1 SNHLY and CDR2 FYNNEI. CDR3 length: 15 residues.

The CDR3 nucleotides read TGTGCCAGCAGCTTTGCCCAGGGGAGCTCCTACGAGCAGTACTTC. Translation: CASSFAQGSSYEQYF. This chain uses TRBV7-2 with TRBJ2-7; D is possibly TRBD1 (6 bases). Trimming shortened V by 3 bases and J by 0 bases, and 12 bases separated the two germline ends. The CDR3 is made up of 15 amino acids. Germline V gives CDR1 SGHTA, CDR2 FQGNSA.

The chain combines TRBV19 with TRBJ2-5; D uncertain. This CDR3 region has 14 residues. With 7 bases removed from V and 4 bases from J, the gap between germline ends came to 16 bases. Germline assignment: CDR1 LNHDA and CDR2 SQIVND (reference sequence). The CDR3 spells CASTPTFTGETQYF. CDR3 in DNA: TGTGCCAGTACTCCTACTTTTACGGGAGAGACCCAGTACTTC.

The V gene is TRBV10-3, the J gene TRBJ1-2; the D gene is possibly TRBD1 (5 bases). The V and J ends lost 3 bases and 3 bases respectively, with 8 bases between them. From germline, CDR1 is ENHRY and CDR2 SYGVKD. This CDR3 region has 13 residues. CDR3 nucleotide sequence: TGTGCCATCAGTGAAGGCAGGGACTATGGCTACACCTTC. Amino acid sequence: CAISEGRDYGYTF.

The CDR3 DNA follows: TGTGCCAGCAGCTTAGAGGGCAATGAGCAGTTCTTC. It yields the protein CASSLEGNEQFF. This sequence joins TRBV7-3 and TRBJ2-1, with D possibly TRBD2 on 5 matching bases. The CDR3 loop spans 12 amino acids. V shed 2 bases and J shed 6 bases, with 5 bases lying between them. CDR1 is SGHTA, CDR2 FQGTGA, per germline.

V gene TRBV7-9 combines with J gene TRBJ2-6; TRBD2 matches at 7 bases. Germline V gene sequence: CDR1 SEHNR, CDR2 FQNEAQ (reference sequence). The CDR3 sequence is 18 residues long. The trim removed 5 bases at V and 1 base at J, leaving 11 bases unmatched. The CDR3: CASSGRDYTTSGANVLTF. In DNA, the CDR3 is TGTGCCAGCAGCGGCCGGGACTACACGACGTCTGGGGCCAACGTCCTGACTTTC.

The V gene is TRBV5-4, the J gene TRBJ2-5; maybe TRBD1 (6 bases). Judging by the DNA end, TRBJ2-7 fits better; the J call may be wrong. Germline assignment: CDR1 SGHNT and CDR2 YYREEE (reference sequence). The CDR3 has 13 amino acids. The CDR3, as DNA: TGTGCCAGCAGCTTACAGGGTGGATACGAGCAGTACTTC. It translates to CASSLQGGYEQYF.

The chain recombines TRBV10-1 with TRBJ2-7; 10 positions match TRBD1. The J segment lost 5 bases and the V segment lost 2 bases, leaving 6 bases of the junction unmatched. In germline, CDR1 is WNHNN, CDR2 SYGVQD (reference sequence). This CDR3 has 15 amino acids. The CDR3 protein is CASSEAGTGEDEQYF. The CDR3 region has the DNA TGCGCCAGCAGTGAGGCCGGGACAGGGGAAGACGAGCAGTACTTC.

The chain combines TRBV18 with TRBJ2-1; 9 bases agree with TRBD2. Germline V gene sequence: CDR1 KGHSH, CDR2 LQKENI. The length of the CDR3 is 17 residues. The ends lost 4 bases at V and 1 base at J; junction bases unmatched: 8. In DNA, the CDR3 is TGTGCCAGCTCACTGTTTAGCGGGAGTGGGTCCTACAATGAGCAGTTCTTC. Its translation: CASSLFSGSGSYNEQFF.

The CDR3, as DNA: TGTGCCAGCAGCCGTGGACTAGCGGGCTACGAGCAGTACTTC. The encoded protein is CASSRGLAGYEQYF. This chain joins TRBV28 and TRBJ2-7, with 11 bases identical to TRBD2. The CDR3 is 14 residues long. CDR1 and CDR2 from the germline V gene are MDHEN and SYDVKM. The junction had 4 bases not matched to a gene; V was cut back by 6 bases and J by 3 bases. Full variable domain (rest looked up from reference TRBV28 and TRBJ2-7): DVKVTQSSRYLVKRTGEKVFLECVQDMDHENMFWYRQDPGLGLRLIYFSYDVKMKEKGDIPEGYSVSREKKERFSLILESASTNQTSMYLCASSRGLAGYEQYFGPGTRLTVT.

The V call is TRBV5-4, the J call TRBJ2-2; 7 nucleotides line up with TRBD1. CDR3 length equals 17 residues. Losses at the gene ends were 4 bases for V and 4 bases for J; bases not matched to a gene: 13. Germline V gene lookup returns CDR1 SGHNT and CDR2 YYREEE (reference sequence). CDR3: CASSIYTGASATGELFF. The CDR3 region has the DNA TGTGCCAGCAGCATTTATACAGGGGCGTCCGCCACCGGGGAGCTGTTTTTT.